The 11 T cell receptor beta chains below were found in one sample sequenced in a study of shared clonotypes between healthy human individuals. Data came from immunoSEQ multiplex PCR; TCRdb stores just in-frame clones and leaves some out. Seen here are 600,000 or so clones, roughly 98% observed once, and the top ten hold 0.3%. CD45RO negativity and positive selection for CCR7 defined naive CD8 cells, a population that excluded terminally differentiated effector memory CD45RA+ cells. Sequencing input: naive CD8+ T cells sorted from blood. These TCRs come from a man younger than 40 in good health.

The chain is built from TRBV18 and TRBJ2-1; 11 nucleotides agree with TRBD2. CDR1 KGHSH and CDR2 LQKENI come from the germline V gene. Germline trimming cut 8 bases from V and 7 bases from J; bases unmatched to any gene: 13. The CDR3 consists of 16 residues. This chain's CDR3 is CASQTLAGGLGNEQFF. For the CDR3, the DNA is TGTGCCAGCCAAACGCTAGCGGGAGGCCTTGGGAATGAGCAGTTCTTC.

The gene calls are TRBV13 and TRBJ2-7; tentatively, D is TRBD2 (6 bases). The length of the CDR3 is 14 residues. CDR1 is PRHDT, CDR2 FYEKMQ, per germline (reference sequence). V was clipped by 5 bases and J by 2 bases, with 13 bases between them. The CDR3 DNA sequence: TGTGCCAGCAGCATCACGGGACTCACCTACGAGCAGTACTTC. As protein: CASSITGLTYEQYF.

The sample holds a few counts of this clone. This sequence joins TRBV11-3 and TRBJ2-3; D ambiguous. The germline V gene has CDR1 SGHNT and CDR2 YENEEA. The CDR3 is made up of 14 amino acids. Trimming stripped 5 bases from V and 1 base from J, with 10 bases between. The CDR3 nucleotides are TGTGCCAGCAGCCCCCCCGGTCGCACAGATACGCAGTATTTT. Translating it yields CASSPPGRTDTQYF.

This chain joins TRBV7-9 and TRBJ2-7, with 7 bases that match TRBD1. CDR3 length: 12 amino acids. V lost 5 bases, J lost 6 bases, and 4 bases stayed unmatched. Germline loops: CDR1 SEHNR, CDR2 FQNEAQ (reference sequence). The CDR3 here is CASSGGQSEQYF. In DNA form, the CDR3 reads TGTGCCAGCAGCGGGGGACAGTCCGAGCAGTACTTC.

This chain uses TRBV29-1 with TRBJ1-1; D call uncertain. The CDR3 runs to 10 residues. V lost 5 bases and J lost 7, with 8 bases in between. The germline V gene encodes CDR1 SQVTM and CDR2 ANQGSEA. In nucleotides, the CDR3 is TGCAGCGTTTACAGAGTTGAAGCTTTCTTT. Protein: CSVYRVEAFF.

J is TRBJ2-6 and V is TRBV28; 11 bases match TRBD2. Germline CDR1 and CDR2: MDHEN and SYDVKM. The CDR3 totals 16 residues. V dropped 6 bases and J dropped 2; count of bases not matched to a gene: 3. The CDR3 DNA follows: TGTGCCAGCAGGAAACTAGCGGGAGCTGGGGCCAACGTCCTGACTTTC. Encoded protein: CASRKLAGAGANVLTF.

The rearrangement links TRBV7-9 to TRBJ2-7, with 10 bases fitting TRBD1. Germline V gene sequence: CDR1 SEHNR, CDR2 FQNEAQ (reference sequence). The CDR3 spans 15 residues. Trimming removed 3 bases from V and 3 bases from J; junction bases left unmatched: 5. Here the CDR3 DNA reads TGTGCCAGCAGCTTCACCCGGGACAGGGGCTACGAGCAGTACTTC. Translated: CASSFTRDRGYEQYF.

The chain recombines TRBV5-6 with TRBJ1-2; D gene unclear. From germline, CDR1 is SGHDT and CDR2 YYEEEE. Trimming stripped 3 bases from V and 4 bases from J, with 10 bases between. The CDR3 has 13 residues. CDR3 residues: CASSSTPGYGYTF. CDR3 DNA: TGTGCCAGCAGCTCCACCCCGGGCTATGGCTACACCTTC.

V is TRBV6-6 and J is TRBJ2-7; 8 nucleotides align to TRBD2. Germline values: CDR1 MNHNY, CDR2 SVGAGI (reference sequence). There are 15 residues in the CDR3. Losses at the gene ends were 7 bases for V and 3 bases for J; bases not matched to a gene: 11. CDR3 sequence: CASNLGLAGGYEQYF. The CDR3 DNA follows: TGTGCCAGCAACCTAGGGCTCGCGGGAGGCTACGAGCAGTACTTC.

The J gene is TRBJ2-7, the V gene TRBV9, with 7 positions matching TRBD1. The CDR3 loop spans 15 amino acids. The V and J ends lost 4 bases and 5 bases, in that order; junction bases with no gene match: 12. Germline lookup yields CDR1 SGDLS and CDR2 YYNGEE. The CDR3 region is CASSPWTGSSNEQYF. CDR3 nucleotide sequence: TGTGCCAGCAGCCCCTGGACAGGTTCGTCCAACGAGCAGTACTTC.

The CDR3 reads CASSILQGENTEAFF. The CDR3 nucleotides are TGTGCCAGCAGCATACTACAGGGGGAGAACACTGAAGCTTTCTTT. The rearrangement uses TRBV7-9 and TRBJ1-1; 8 bases align to TRBD1. The CDR3 is 15 residues long. CDR1 is SEHNR and CDR2 is FQNEAQ in the germline V gene (reference sequence). V lost 5 bases and J lost 1; bases outside the gene matches: 6.